The 32 T cell receptor beta chains reported below all come from one sample, sequenced in a study of Ad26.COV2.S vaccination and SARS-CoV-2 variants. Treatment denoted: over 15 received Ad26.COV2.S at low or high dose, single or two shots; 5 received placebo; per-sample allocation not given. Samples were taken on day 63 after the first vaccine or placebo injection. Assay used: immunoSEQ multiplex PCR; TCRdb lists only in-frame clones, some missing. This sample yields about 400,000 clones, of which about four fifths are seen a single time; more than 7% belongs to the top ten. The starting material was peripheral blood, obtained in a trial of Ad26.COV2.S vaccine versus placebo. The receptors derive from a person aged 18 to 59 who received the Ad26.COV2.S COVID-19 vaccine or a placebo.

The chain has TRBV24-1 and TRBJ1-5, with TRBD1 as a possible D gene (6 bases). V was clipped by 3 bases and J by 9 bases, with 17 bases between them. Germline CDR1 KGHDR, CDR2 SFDVKD. CDR3 length equals 15 residues. The CDR3 DNA reads TGTGCCACCAGTGATGATACAGGGCGGGGGGGGCCCCAGCATTTT. It codes for CATSDDTGRGGPQHF.

V is TRBV9 and J is TRBJ1-5, with D tentatively TRBD1 (6 bases). Germline V gene sequence: CDR1 SGDLS, CDR2 YYNGEE. The CDR3 extends over 14 amino acids. Trimming left V 0 bases short and J 5 bases short, with 9 bases between. Here the CDR3 DNA reads TGTGCCAGCAGCGTAGGAGCAGGGGATCAGCCCCAGCATTTT. Translated: CASSVGAGDQPQHF.

This chain links TRBV15 with TRBJ2-3, with unresolved D. Germline lookup yields CDR1 LNHNV and CDR2 YYDKDF (reference sequence). V was shortened by 1 base and J by 9 bases, with 8 bases between the two germline ends. The CDR3 extends over 12 amino acids. CDR3 DNA: TGTGCCACCAGCAGAGCTCTAGGGACGCAGTATTTT. It is translated as CATSRALGTQYF.

The gene calls are TRBV9 and TRBJ1-4; unclear D gene. In germline, CDR1 is SGDLS, CDR2 YYNGEE. The CDR3 covers 14 residues. V gave up 0 bases and J gave up 7 bases, with 10 bases separating them. The CDR3 sequence is CASSVAQVGEKLFF. DNA for the CDR3: TGTGCCAGCAGCGTAGCGCAGGTTGGTGAAAAACTGTTTTTT.

V and J are TRBV29-1 and TRBJ2-3; D remains unclear. CDR1 is SQVTM, CDR2 ANQGSEA, per germline. The V gene lost 7 bases and the J gene lost 3 bases, with 14 bases spanning the gap. The CDR3 covers 13 residues. The CDR3 protein is CSARAQGTDTQYF. CDR3 nucleotide sequence: TGCAGCGCCCGGGCCCAAGGGACAGATACGCAGTATTTT.

This clone showed up just once. The CDR3 region is CASSTLPQDSNQPQHF. In DNA, the CDR3 is TGCGCCAGCAGCACCCTACCCCAGGATAGCAATCAGCCCCAGCATTTT. The chain recombines TRBV4-1 with TRBJ1-5; D ambiguous. Germline-derived CDR1 and CDR2 are MGHRA and YSYEKL. Deletions cut 5 bases from V and 0 bases from J, with 14 bases between. The CDR3 is made up of 16 amino acids.

The chain carries TRBV24-1 and TRBJ2-1, with D unresolved. Germline CDR1 KGHDR, CDR2 SFDVKD. The CDR3 extends over 12 amino acids. V was cut by 7 bases and J by 6 bases, with 9 bases left in between. The chain's CDR3 is CATRTHGNEQFF. Written as DNA, the CDR3 is TGTGCCACCAGGACACATGGCAATGAGCAGTTCTTC.

V usage is TRBV3-1 (or the pseudogene TRBV3-2) and J usage is TRBJ2-7, with 13 bases fitting TRBD2. Germline V gene sequence: CDR1 LGHDT, CDR2 YNNKEL (reference sequence). This CDR3 is 18 amino acids long. V shed 4 bases and J 3 bases; nucleotides not matched to a gene: 12. The CDR3 DNA reads as TGTGCCAGCAGCCCTGGGATAGGACTAGCGGGGGAGAGCTACGAGCAGTACTTC. Encoded protein: CASSPGIGLAGESYEQYF.

The chain combines TRBV6-2 or TRBV6-3 with TRBJ2-3; D ambiguous. V was cut by 4 bases and J by 1 base, with 6 bases left in between. This CDR3 comprises 13 residues. Per the germline V gene, CDR1 is MNHEY and CDR2 is SVGEGT. CDR3 sequence: CASSLVGTDTQYF. The CDR3, as DNA: TGTGCCAGCAGTTTAGTTGGCACAGATACGCAGTATTTT.

This chain uses TRBV5-6 with TRBJ2-3; 8 bases match TRBD2. In germline, CDR1 is SGHDT, CDR2 YYEEEE. The CDR3 extends over 15 amino acids. Germline trimming cut 4 bases from V and 1 base from J; bases unmatched to any gene: 5. The CDR3, as DNA: TGTGCCAGCAGCCCCATACTAGCGGGCACAGATACGCAGTATTTT. Residues: CASSPILAGTDTQYF. The full variable domain, its missing parts supplied by reference TRBV5-6 and TRBJ2-3, is DAGVTQSPTHLIKTRGQQVTLRCSPKSGHDTVSWYQQALGQGPQFIFQYYEEEERQRGNFPDRFSGHQFPNYSSELNVNALLLGDSALYLCASSPILAGTDTQYFGPGTRLTVL.

V gene TRBV25-1 combines with J gene TRBJ1-5, with 7 positions matching TRBD1. Germline V gives CDR1 MGHDK, CDR2 SYGVNS. The junction had 11 bases not matched to a gene; V was cut back by 10 bases and J by 2 bases. This CDR3 is built from 15 residues. The CDR3 region has the DNA TGTGCCATCCAGGGGGGGGAGGTCGGCAATCAGCCCCAGCATTTT. Amino acids: CAIQGGEVGNQPQHF.

The chain is built from TRBV7-9 and TRBJ2-3; D unresolved. With 5 bases removed from V and 4 bases from J, the gap between germline ends came to 13 bases. The germline CDR1 and CDR2 sequences are SEHNR and FQNEAQ (reference sequence). This CDR3 has 14 residues. The CDR3 DNA reads as TGTGCCAGCAGCCACTTCCGACGCGCAGATACGCAGTATTTT. Amino acid sequence: CASSHFRRADTQYF.

This sequence joins TRBV11-3 and TRBJ2-3, with D perhaps TRBD2 (8 bases). The germline CDR1 and CDR2 sequences are SGHNT and YENEEA. V gave up 5 bases and J gave up 4 bases, with 22 bases separating them. The CDR3 contains 17 residues. The DNA for the CDR3 is TGTGCCAGCAGCCAAAGGGGGCTAGCGGGTTTGGCAGATACGCAGTATTTT. This gives the protein CASSQRGLAGLADTQYF.

CDR3 DNA: TGTGCCAGCAGTCGGTTTCGCGGGGAGCTGTTTTTT. Protein: CASSRFRGELFF. J is TRBJ2-2 and V is TRBV12-3 or TRBV12-4; no firm D call. This CDR3 is built from 12 residues. V was cut by 5 bases and J by 7 bases, with 8 bases left in between.

The rearrangement uses TRBV27 and TRBJ2-7; TRBD1 matches 7 bases. The germline gives CDR1 MNHEY, CDR2 SMNVEV (reference sequence). This CDR3 is 14 amino acids long. The junction had 3 bases not matched to a gene; V was cut back by 2 bases and J by 2 bases. The CDR3 sequence is CASSLRDRAYEQYF. CDR3 DNA sequence: TGTGCCAGCAGTTTACGGGACAGAGCCTACGAGCAGTACTTC.

V and J are TRBV5-1 and TRBJ2-7; D may match TRBD1 or TRBD2 (7 bases each). V lost 7 bases and J 5 bases, leaving 16 bases between the germline ends. The CDR3 runs to 13 residues. The germline gives CDR1 SGHRS, CDR2 YFSETQ. DNA for the CDR3: TGCGCCAGCTTGAATCCAGGGGGGGACGAGCAGTACTTC. Its protein product is CASLNPGGDEQYF.

The V gene is TRBV18, the J gene TRBJ1-5; D ambiguous. The CDR3 is 15 residues long. V was shortened by 3 bases and J by 0 bases, with 9 bases between the two germline ends. Per the germline V gene, CDR1 is KGHSH and CDR2 is LQKENI. The CDR3 loop is CASSPLGYSNQPQHF. DNA of the CDR3: TGTGCCAGCTCACCCCTGGGGTATAGCAATCAGCCCCAGCATTTT.

CDR3 sequence: CASSQLIGSRETQYF. The CDR3 DNA is TGCGCCAGCAGCCAACTGATCGGGAGTAGGGAGACCCAGTACTTC. V gene TRBV4-1 combines with J gene TRBJ2-5, with D tentatively TRBD2 (6 bases). The V gene's germline CDR1 is MGHRA and CDR2 YSYEKL. The V end was cut by 2 bases, the J end by 5 bases, with 15 bases between. The CDR3 covers 15 residues.

This chain links TRBV7-9 with TRBJ2-7; D is unresolved. Deletions cut 5 bases from V and 2 bases from J, with 16 bases between. This CDR3 spans 15 amino acids. Germline CDR1 reads SEHNR; CDR2 reads FQNEAQ (reference sequence). The CDR3, as DNA: TGTGCCAGCAGCCAACGGTCAGGATCCCCCTACGAGCAGTACTTC. Protein sequence: CASSQRSGSPYEQYF.

In its sample, this clone was seen a few times. The chain couples TRBV12-3 or TRBV12-4 to TRBJ1-5; D unclear. The CDR3 spans 13 residues. V lost 4 bases to trimming and J lost 6 bases, with 10 bases between them. The CDR3 DNA sequence: TGTGCCAGCAGTTCCGGACCCCGTCAGCCCCAGCATTTT. It encodes CASSSGPRQPQHF.

The V gene is TRBV19, the J gene TRBJ1-6; D uncertain. The germline CDR1 and CDR2 sequences are LNHDA and SQIVND (reference sequence). Trimming removed 3 bases from V and 10 bases from J, with 16 bases in between. The CDR3 is 15 amino acids. The CDR3: CASSIMAGFGSPLHF. CDR3 coding DNA: TGTGCCAGTAGTATTATGGCCGGTTTTGGATCACCCCTCCACTTT. Combining the CDR3 with reference TRBV19 and TRBJ1-6 gives the whole variable domain DGGITQSPKYLFRKEGQNVTLSCEQNLNHDAMYWYRQDPGQGLRLIYYSQIVNDFQKGDIAEGYSVSREKKESFPLTVTSAQKNPTAFYLCASSIMAGFGSPLHFGNGTRLTVT.

This chain links TRBV7-8 with TRBJ2-7; D possibly uses TRBD1 or TRBD2 (5 bases each). Germline V CDR1 and CDR2: SGHVS, FQNEAQ. V lost 6 bases and J lost 1, with 10 bases in between. The CDR3 is 13 residues long. The CDR3 DNA reads TGTGCCAGCAGTCGGGACGTTTCCTACGAGCAGTACTTC. This encodes CASSRDVSYEQYF. The full variable domain, its missing parts supplied by reference TRBV7-8 and TRBJ2-7, is GAGVSQSPRYKVAKRGQDVALRCDPISGHVSLFWYQQALGQGPEFLTYFQNEAQLDKSGLPSDRFFAERPEGSVSTLKIQRTQQEDSAVYLCASSRDVSYEQYFGPGTRLTVT.

The chain couples TRBV25-1 to TRBJ2-7; D not resolved. Trimming removed 3 bases at V and 5 bases at J, with 14 bases between. Germline V CDR1 and CDR2: MGHDK, SYGVNS. The CDR3 loop spans 14 amino acids. CDR3 region: CASSEAGARDEQYF. The CDR3 DNA is TGTGCCAGCAGTGAGGCAGGCGCTCGGGACGAGCAGTACTTC.

As to this clone: Different DNA sequences within this sample yield the same CDR3. The J gene is TRBJ2-3, the V gene TRBV9; D is undetermined. Germline-derived CDR1 and CDR2 are SGDLS and YYNGEE. This CDR3 region has 12 residues. Trimming cost V 3 bases and J 0 bases, with 2 bases left between them. The CDR3 nucleotides read TGTGCCAGCAGCGCTAGCACAGATACGCAGTATTTT. Translated: CASSASTDTQYF.

The J gene is TRBJ1-2, the V gene TRBV5-1, with a tentative D call TRBD1 (5 bases). Germline loops: CDR1 SGHRS, CDR2 YFSETQ. The CDR3 is 13 amino acids. Trimming took off 4 bases at V and 1 base at J, with 8 bases between the two ends. The CDR3 DNA is TGCGCCAGCAGCACCGACAGTAACTATGGCTACACCTTC. Translating gives CASSTDSNYGYTF.

This clone was recorded once. This chain connects TRBV18 to TRBJ2-7; D possibly uses TRBD1 or TRBD2 (5 bases each). CDR3 length equals 15 residues. In germline, CDR1 is KGHSH, CDR2 LQKENI. The germline V and J ends were trimmed by 4 bases and 6 bases, with 19 bases remaining between them. The DNA for the CDR3 is TGTGCCAGCTCACAGCCCGGGACCCTGGGGCTCGAGCAGTACTTC. Amino acids: CASSQPGTLGLEQYF.

The chain employs TRBV5-5 and TRBJ2-5; D gene unclear. The V end lost 2 bases, the J end lost 5 bases, and 4 bases lay between the germline ends. This CDR3 is 11 amino acids long. In germline, CDR1 is SGHKS, CDR2 YYEKEE (reference sequence). Here the CDR3 DNA reads TGTGCCAGCAGCTTTCATGAGACCCAGTACTTC. Translating it yields CASSFHETQYF. Full variable domain (outside the CDR3, taken from reference TRBV5-5 and TRBJ2-5): DAGVTQSPTHLIKTRGQQVTLRCSPISGHKSVSWYQQVLGQGPQFIFQYYEKEERGRGNFPDRFSARQFPNYSSELNVNALLLGDSALYLCASSFHETQYFGPGTRLLVL.

The chain carries TRBV5-1 and TRBJ2-3; TRBD2 agrees at 7 bases. The germline V gene has CDR1 SGHRS and CDR2 YFSETQ. Germline trimming cut 1 base from V and 2 bases from J; bases unmatched to any gene: 10. CDR3 length: 17 amino acids. This chain's CDR3 is CASSLQIGAGLTDTQYF. For the CDR3, the DNA is TGCGCCAGCAGCTTGCAAATCGGAGCGGGGCTCACAGATACGCAGTATTTT.

The rearrangement links TRBV19 to TRBJ2-4; 10 nucleotides match TRBD2. Trimming took 5 bases from V and 12 from J; bases not matched to a gene: 13. The germline gives CDR1 LNHDA, CDR2 SQIVND (reference sequence). There are 15 residues in the CDR3. DNA of the CDR3: TGTGCCAGTAGTCTATACGTCCGACTAGCGGGTAGTCAGTACTTC. As protein: CASSLYVRLAGSQYF.

This chain uses TRBV24-1 with TRBJ2-5; 9 nucleotides line up with TRBD1. The CDR3 is made up of 16 amino acids. The germline V gene encodes CDR1 KGHDR and CDR2 SFDVKD. After removal of 4 bases from V and 4 bases from J, the junction contained 9 bases not matched to a gene. Here the CDR3 reads CATSDPGTGSGETQYF. In nucleotides, the CDR3 is TGTGCCACCAGTGACCCCGGGACAGGGTCCGGAGAGACCCAGTACTTC.

The chain links TRBV7-3 to TRBJ2-3; 10 nucleotides align to TRBD2. V dropped 1 base and J dropped 1; count of bases not matched to a gene: 11. The CDR3 runs 19 residues. CDR1 is SGHTA and CDR2 is FQGTGA in the germline V gene. CDR3 DNA: TGTGCCAGCAGCTTAAAGAGAGCGGGGGGGCCTGGAGGCACAGATACGCAGTATTTT. Translating it yields CASSLKRAGGPGGTDTQYF.

V usage is TRBV7-2 and J usage is TRBJ2-2; D is possibly TRBD1 (6 bases). The V gene's germline CDR1 is SGHTA and CDR2 FQGNSA. Trimming shortened V by 3 bases and J by 6 bases, and 14 bases separated the two germline ends. The CDR3 totals 15 residues. DNA of the CDR3: TGTGCCAGCAGCTTCCAGGGGTTGGACGCCGGGGAGCTGTTTTTT. Protein: CASSFQGLDAGELFF.